This T cell receptor beta chain appears in the sequencing data of a study of blood T cell repertoires in COVID-19. This CDR3 has 12 amino acids. Germline V gene lookup returns CDR1 SGHNT and CDR2 YENEEA. The germline V and J ends were trimmed by 5 bases and 2 bases, with 7 bases remaining between them. Study processing details: How many nucleated cells were present was estimated from reference gene primer amplification. Clones were read by immunoSEQ multiplex PCR, and TCRdb kept only the in-frame ones, dropping some. V, J and clone size are those of that table, while D and trimming were read from the DNA. The table has just over 300,000 clones, 85% to 90% seen once. As for this clone: Other DNA sequences from this sample encode an identical CDR3 as well.

The rearrangement links TRBV11-3 to TRBJ2-7, with D possibly TRBD2 on 6 matching bases. The clonotype was recovered from a young man who had recovered from COVID-19. The sequenced sample was PBMCs or T cells enriched from blood (not recorded which). This CDR3 reads CASSRGTYEQYF. The CDR3 DNA is TGTGCCAGCAGCCGGGGGACCTACGAGCAGTACTTC.